A single sample is the source of the 9 T cell receptor beta chains below, sequenced in a study of T cell responses to AZD1222 COVID-19 vaccine. TCRdb's copy holds only in-frame clones and misses some; the assay was immunoSEQ multiplex PCR. The sample includes more than 70,000 clones, about 86% of them seen just once. The source material was peripheral blood, sampled on day 0 of AZD1222 vaccination. The receptor set was obtained from an adult in good health.

This chain uses TRBV9 with TRBJ2-5; D is uncertain. The CDR3 is made up of 14 amino acids. Germline CDR1 is SGDLS and CDR2 is YYNGEE. The V end lost 0 bases, the J end lost 1 base, and 7 bases lay between the germline ends. Here the CDR3 DNA reads TGTGCCAGCAGCGTAGGGCCAGTCCAAGAGACCCAGTACTTC. Encoded protein: CASSVGPVQETQYF.

V gene TRBV6-5 combines with J gene TRBJ2-3, with D possibly being TRBD1 (5 bases). CDR3 length: 14 amino acids. V lost 7 bases, J lost 2 bases, and 13 bases lay in between. Germline V gene data show CDR1 as MNHEY and CDR2 as SVGAGI. The CDR3 loop reads CASMGPRTTDTQYF. The CDR3 DNA follows: TGTGCCAGCATGGGGCCGCGCACCACAGATACGCAGTATTTT.

The rearrangement joins TRBV9 to TRBJ2-5; maybe TRBD1 (5 bases). Trimming cost V 1 base and J 1 base, with 8 bases left between them. Looked up from germline, CDR1 is SGDLS and CDR2 is YYNGEE. The CDR3 spans 14 residues. The CDR3 loop is CASSVNQGQETQYF. The CDR3 DNA is TGTGCCAGCAGCGTAAACCAGGGCCAAGAGACCCAGTACTTC.

The chain couples TRBV9 to TRBJ1-3; TRBD1 matches 8 bases. The CDR3 consists of 19 residues. The J segment lost 0 bases and the V segment lost 2 bases, leaving 13 bases of the junction unmatched. Germline V gene sequence: CDR1 SGDLS, CDR2 YYNGEE. CDR3 nucleotides: TGTGCCAGCAGCGTTGGAGACAGGGGCCTCACTGCCTCTGGAAACACCATATATTTT. Amino acid sequence: CASSVGDRGLTASGNTIYF.

The J gene is TRBJ1-1, the V gene TRBV27; the D is unclear. Trimming stripped 2 bases from V and 0 bases from J, with 7 bases between. CDR1 is MNHEY and CDR2 is SMNVEV in the germline V gene (reference sequence). The CDR3 runs to 14 residues. CDR3 loop: CASSLGRLNTEAFF. For the CDR3, the DNA is TGTGCCAGCAGTTTAGGCCGGCTGAACACTGAAGCTTTCTTT.

The chain recombines TRBV30 with TRBJ1-4; D gene uncertain. Germline assignment: CDR1 GTSNPN and CDR2 SVGIG (reference sequence). Deletions cut 1 base from V and 4 bases from J, with 1 base between. This CDR3 comprises 11 residues. CDR3 loop: CAWSGNEKLFF. CDR3 DNA: TGTGCCTGGAGTGGTAATGAAAAACTGTTTTTT.

The CDR3 DNA sequence: TGTGCCAGCAGCGGCCGGTGGGGGTCCCTCTCCTACAATGAGCAGTTCTTC. The encoded protein is CASSGRWGSLSYNEQFF. The chain combines TRBV5-6 with TRBJ2-1; D could derive from TRBD1 or TRBD2 (5 bases each). V was pared by 4 bases and J by 0 bases, with 17 bases between. CDR1 is SGHDT, CDR2 YYEEEE, per germline. This CDR3 is built from 17 residues.

As DNA, the CDR3 is TGCGCCAGCAGTGAGTCAAGGGGGAACACTGAAGCTTTCTTT. Protein sequence: CASSESRGNTEAFF. V gene TRBV10-1 combines with J gene TRBJ1-1; perhaps TRBD1 as D (5 bases). Germline-derived CDR1 and CDR2 are WNHNN and SYGVQD (reference sequence). CDR3 size: 14 residues. Trimming took 0 bases from V and 1 from J, leaving 6 bases between them.

The chain employs TRBV28 and TRBJ1-2, with 8 bases matching TRBD1. The V gene's germline CDR1 is MDHEN and CDR2 SYDVKM. The CDR3 contains 15 residues. With V trimmed by 6 bases and J by 3 bases, 9 bases remained unmatched. The CDR3 spells CASSPRDRSDYGYTF. CDR3 sequence (DNA): TGTGCCAGCAGCCCCCGGGACAGGTCTGACTATGGCTACACCTTC.